Each of the 31 T cell receptor beta chains below was sequenced from the same sample in a study of tumor-infiltrating lymphocytes in primary liver carcinoma. The source material, roughly 18-31 mg of unsorted bulk tissue, was used to co-extract RNA and DNA. Starting from 500 ng of total RNA, TCR beta cDNA was produced with a primer in the constant region. TCR beta libraries came from three nested multiplex PCR rounds using slightly modified ARM-PCR. The first two PCR rounds used TRBV1-TRBV30 forward primers with a C-beta reverse primer, around 10 cycles each. From the multiplex PCR reads, TCRdb called clonotypes with MiXCR, one entry per CDR3 protein. The sample consists of tens of thousands of distinct CDR3 sequences, roughly 70% of them appearing once. Sequenced input: liver tumor tissue from sampling region 4. Subset denoted: tumor region T4, right-lateral pole. These receptors all stem from a man in his forties with primary liver carcinoma and hepatitis B virus infection.

A remark on this clonotype: At one boundary the junction diverges from the germline segment, which might be a read error. V usage is TRBV28 and J usage is TRBJ2-3; maybe TRBD2 (6 bases). This CDR3 is 15 amino acids long. The germline V gene encodes CDR1 MDHEN and CDR2 SYDVKM. The CDR3 loop is CASSFLASYTDTQYF. DNA of the CDR3: TGTGCTAGCAGTTTCCTAGCGAGTTACACAGATACGCAGTATTTT.

This rearrangement joins TRBV20-1 to TRBJ1-4; TRBD1 is a possible D gene (5 bases). Trimming took off 5 bases at V and 0 bases at J, with 13 bases between the two ends. The germline gives CDR1 DFQATT, CDR2 SNEGSKA (reference sequence). The CDR3 runs to 15 residues. The CDR3 DNA is TGCAGTGCTCAGGGTTTTAGTGCAACTAATGAAAAACTGTTTTTT. Protein: CSAQGFSATNEKLFF.

This clonotype was seen only a few times. Without the conserved terminal phenylalanine or tryptophan, this CDR3 likely stems from a read error. The chain links TRBV4-3 to TRBJ1-5; D unclear. CDR3 length: 15 amino acids. Germline CDR1 LGHNA, CDR2 YSLEER. V lost 0 bases and J 4 bases, leaving 10 bases between the germline ends. CDR3 DNA sequence: TGCGCCAGCAGCCAAGACCCGAACGGAAATCAGCCCCAGCATTAT. This gives the protein CASSQDPNGNQPQHY.

In regard to this clonotype: One junction end disagrees with the germline gene, perhaps due to a read error. The V and J genes are TRBV7-9 and TRBJ2-1; tentatively, D is TRBD1 (5 bases). Germline V gives CDR1 SEHNR, CDR2 FQNEAQ (reference sequence). CDR3 size: 15 residues. CDR3 nucleotide sequence: TGCGCCAGCAGTGACAGTTTATCCGAATACAATGAGCTGTTCTTC. Translation gives CASSDSLSEYNELFF.

For this clonotype: One junction end does not reproduce the germline sequence, and a read error may be involved. The chain is built from TRBV12-3 or TRBV12-4 and TRBJ2-1; TRBD1 or TRBD2 may be the D gene (6 bases each). This CDR3 region has 16 residues. CDR3 nucleotide sequence: TGTGCCAGCAGTTTATATGTGCTAGCGCGGGACAATGAGCAATTCTTC. It is translated as CASSLYVLARDNEQFF.

To note about this clonotype: A clone one base away is much larger, so this may be a read error. V gene TRBV2 combines with J gene TRBJ2-1; unclear D gene. The germline V and J ends were trimmed by 8 bases and 4 bases, with 12 bases remaining between them. Germline V CDR1 and CDR2: SNHLY, FYNNEI. The CDR3 runs 13 residues. The CDR3, as DNA: TGTGCCAGCGGGGTGATGGGGTACAATGAGCAGTTCTTC. As protein: CASGVMGYNEQFF. Supplemented by reference TRBV2 and TRBJ2-1, the full variable domain reads EPEVTQTPSHQVTQMGQEVILRCVPISNHLYFYWYRQILGQKVEFLVSFYNNEISEKSEIFDDQFSVERPDGSNFTLKIRSTKLEDSAMYFCASGVMGYNEQFFGPGTRLTVL.

Turning to this clonotype: The germline gene is not matched at one end of the junction; a read error may be the cause. The chain is built from TRBV6-5 and TRBJ2-1, with TRBD2 identical over 9 bases. From germline, CDR1 is MNHEY and CDR2 SVGAGI. The CDR3 totals 17 residues. CDR3 residues: CASSHHVFSGSLHEQFF. Here the CDR3 DNA reads TGCGCCAGCAGCCACCATGTTTTTAGCGGGAGTTTACATGAGCAGTTCTTC.

This clonotype was counted between two and nine times. One junction end does not reproduce the germline sequence, and a read error may be involved. This chain joins TRBV30 and TRBJ1-2, with D hard to call. The germline CDR1 and CDR2 sequences are GTSNPN and SVGIG (reference sequence). This CDR3 has 15 residues. CDR3 coding DNA: TGTCCCTGGAGTGGATATGGACCGACCCTCCTTGGCTACACCTTC. It encodes CPWSGYGPTLLGYTF.

About this clonotype itself: Since no conserved phenylalanine or tryptophan closes the CDR3, a read error is the likely cause. No DNA is shown, since the ends of the CDR3 on it are uncertain; the CDR3 is the one TCRdb lists. The chain employs TRBV29-1 and TRBJ1-2; TRBD1, the table's D call, was not compared with the DNA. The CDR3 extends over 14 residues, inclusive of both ends. Per germline, CDR1 SQVTM and CDR2 ANQGSEA. CDR3 sequence: CSVEVDGPGIGYTL.

V is TRBV7-9 and J is TRBJ1-6; tentatively, D is TRBD1 (6 bases). The germline V gene encodes CDR1 SEHNR and CDR2 FQNEAQ (reference sequence). The CDR3 runs to 14 residues. V gave up 10 bases and J gave up 9 bases, with 19 bases separating them. CDR3 loop: CAIRSGTSGSPLHF. Here the CDR3 DNA reads TGTGCCATCAGATCAGGGACATCGGGTTCACCCCTCCACTTT.

On this clonotype itself: A much bigger clone sits one base away, suggesting this may be a read error. The chain has TRBV24-1 and TRBJ2-2; D uncertain. CDR1 KGHDR and CDR2 SFDVKD come from the germline V gene. Trimming pared 3 bases from V and 4 bases from J, leaving 5 bases between. The CDR3 loop spans 13 amino acids. CDR3 loop: CATSDKLTGELFF. The CDR3 region has the DNA TGTGCCACCAGTGATAAGCTCACCGGGGAGCTGTTTTTT.

In regard to this clonotype: The junction does not match germline at one end; this may be a read error. This chain uses TRBV5-1 with TRBJ1-2; 11 bases match TRBD1. Germline CDR1 SGHRS, CDR2 YFSETQ. This CDR3 has 14 residues. The CDR3 coding sequence is TGCGCCAGGAGCCCTTGGACAGGGGGCGATGGTTACATCTTC. Its translation is CARSPWTGGDGYIF. Full variable domain (rest looked up from reference TRBV5-1 and TRBJ1-2): KAGVTQTPRYLIKTRGQQVTLSCSPISGHRSVSWYQQTPGQGLQFLFEYFSETQRNKGNFPGRFSGRQFSNSRSEMNVSTLELGDSALYLCARSPWTGGDGYIFGSGTRLTVV.

Comments on this clonotype: The junction shows a germline mismatch at one end, possibly a read error. The rearrangement uses TRBV28 and TRBJ2-1, with D possibly called TRBD1 or TRBD2 (5 bases each). The CDR3 covers 20 residues. CDR1 and CDR2 from the germline V gene are MDHEN and SYDVKM. The CDR3 sequence: CASSLPQGAARGMAYNEQFF. As DNA, the CDR3 is TGTGCCAGCAGTTTACCGCAAGGGGCGGCTAGAGGGATGGCGTACAACGAGCAGTTCTTC.

Only one count was recorded for this clonotype. The rearrangement joins TRBV30 to TRBJ2-7, with 9 bases matching TRBD2. This CDR3 has 12 residues. V dropped 6 bases and J dropped 13; count of bases not matched to a gene: 13. Germline values: CDR1 GTSNPN, CDR2 SVGIG (reference sequence). In DNA form, the CDR3 reads TGTGCCTGCTCGACTAGCGGCTACGAGCTATACTTC. This codes for CACSTSGYELYF.

The chain uses TRBV7-8 and TRBJ2-1; 14 positions agree with TRBD2. Trimming removed 5 bases from V and 8 bases from J; junction bases left unmatched: 5. Per germline, CDR1 SGHVS and CDR2 FQNEAQ. This CDR3 has 15 amino acids. The CDR3 DNA reads as TGTGCCAGCAGCCTGACTAGCGGGAGGGTCGATGAGCAGTTCTTC. It specifies CASSLTSGRVDEQFF.

This clonotype was found many times. This sequence joins TRBV5-1 and TRBJ2-3, with TRBD1 matching over 8 bases. V shed 2 bases and J 4 bases; nucleotides not matched to a gene: 0. Per germline, CDR1 SGHRS and CDR2 YFSETQ. The CDR3 is made up of 13 amino acids. CDR3 residues: CASSLQGADTQYF. The CDR3 DNA reads TGCGCCAGCAGCTTACAGGGGGCAGATACGCAGTATTTT.

As regards this clonotype: A much larger clone sits a single nucleotide away, making a read error possible. J is TRBJ1-2 and V is TRBV5-1; D not certain. This CDR3 contains 13 residues. Germline lookup yields CDR1 SGHRS and CDR2 YFSETQ. CDR3 DNA sequence: TGCGCCAGCAGCTTTCGGGTTGGAGAAGGCTACATCTTC. Translation: CASSFRVGEGYIF. Combining the CDR3 with reference TRBV5-1 and TRBJ1-2 gives the whole variable domain KAGVTQTPRYLIKTRGQQVTLSCSPISGHRSVSWYQQTPGQGLQFLFEYFSETQRNKGNFPGRFSGRQFSNSRSEMNVSTLELGDSALYLCASSFRVGEGYIFGSGTRLTVV.

Note on this clonotype: A much larger clone is a single base away; this may be a read error. The chain recombines TRBV19 with TRBJ2-3; the D gene could be TRBD1 or TRBD2 (5 bases each). The CDR3 is 15 amino acids. Per germline, CDR1 LNHDA and CDR2 SQIVND (reference sequence). V was pared by 7 bases and J by 8 bases, with 22 bases between. Here the CDR3 reads CASTRDGGIRGTQYF. The CDR3 DNA reads as TGTGCCAGTACCAGGGACGGTGGAATTCGTGGTACGCAGTATTTT.

This clonotype was observed a handful of times. At one of its ends the junction is not consistent with the germline gene, which may arise from a read error. This chain links TRBV10-3 with TRBJ2-3, with 7 bases identical to TRBD2. Germline V gene data show CDR1 as ENHRY and CDR2 as SYGVKD. The CDR3 spans 13 residues. CDR3: CATARGVTDTQFF. CDR3 coding DNA: TGTGCCACCGCCCGGGGGGTGACAGATACGCAGTTTTTT.

This clonotype showed up just once. The CDR3 sequence is CASSVAGTSGNEQFF. The DNA for the CDR3 is TGTGCCAGTAGTGTCGCCGGGACTAGCGGGAATGAGCAGTTCTTC. V and J are TRBV19 and TRBJ2-1; 12 nucleotides agree with TRBD2. V trimming: 5 bases; J trimming: 7 bases; junction bases outside the gene matches: 6. CDR3 length: 15 residues. Germline V lookup: CDR1 LNHDA, CDR2 SQIVND (reference sequence).

This clonotype turned up a few times. This sequence joins TRBV6-1 and TRBJ2-2, with D unresolved. Germline CDR1 and CDR2: MNHNS and SASEGT. The CDR3 contains 17 residues. Between the trimmed V and J ends, which lost 6 bases and 7 bases, there was a span of 24 bases. CDR3 amino acids: CASRIGYVVMAIGELFF. In DNA, the CDR3 is TGTGCCAGCAGGATCGGGTACGTGGTTATGGCCATCGGGGAGCTGTTTTTT.

This clonotype was seen ten or more times. The CDR3 sequence: CAWSGASGVRGQFF. The CDR3 coding sequence is TGTGCCTGGAGTGGGGCTAGCGGGGTCCGGGGACAGTTCTTC. The V gene is TRBV30, the J gene TRBJ2-1; 9 bases are a match to TRBD2. J lost 13 bases, V lost 1 base, and 11 bases had no gene match. Germline loops: CDR1 GTSNPN, CDR2 SVGIG (reference sequence). The CDR3 spans 14 residues. Combining the CDR3 with reference TRBV30 and TRBJ2-1 gives the whole variable domain SQTIHQWPATLVQPVGSPLSLECTVEGTSNPNLYWYRQAAGRGLQLLFYSVGIGQISSEVPQNLSASRPQDRQFILSSKKLLLSDSGFYLCAWSGASGVRGQFFGPGTRLTVL.

In the case of this clonotype: Mismatch with germline at one junction end may stem from a read error. The V gene is TRBV6-6, the J gene TRBJ1-1; 7 bases match TRBD1. Germline V gene sequence: CDR1 MNHNY, CDR2 SVGAGI (reference sequence). This CDR3 has 14 residues. The CDR3 nucleotides are TGTGCCATCAGTGGGACAGAGGTATGGACTGAAGCTTTCTTT. It encodes CAISGTEVWTEAFF.

About this clonotype: One end of the junction fails to match germline, which may point to a read error. The gene calls are TRBV6-1 and TRBJ1-1; D might be TRBD1 (5 bases). CDR1 and CDR2 from the germline V gene are MNHNS and SASEGT. The CDR3 sequence is 17 residues long. This CDR3 reads CARSEGEGQGANTEVFF. The CDR3 DNA reads TGTGCCAGGAGTGAAGGTGAAGGGCAAGGGGCTAACACTGAAGTTTTCTTT.

This clonotype occurred many times. This may stem from a read error, because a much larger clone lies one nucleotide away. The conserved phenylalanine or tryptophan is not found at the CDR3 terminus, so this likely reflects a read error. This rearrangement joins TRBV6-4 to TRBJ1-1, with 9 bases that match TRBD1. Germline lookup yields CDR1 MRHNA and CDR2 SNTAGT. The CDR3 covers 13 residues. The V and J ends lost 3 bases and 6 bases, in that order; junction bases with no gene match: 2. The CDR3 loop reads CASSEDRGAEAFL. The CDR3 nucleotides read TGTGCCAGCAGTGAGGACAGGGGAGCTGAAGCTTTCCTT.

The chain carries TRBV5-1 and TRBJ2-7; D is ambiguous. CDR3 length equals 16 residues. Germline assignment: CDR1 SGHRS and CDR2 YFSETQ. V was trimmed by 4 bases and J by 0 bases, leaving 17 bases between them. As DNA, the CDR3 is TGCGCCAGCAGCCCCATTGGGCTACCACGCTCCTACGAGCAGTACTTC. This translates into CASSPIGLPRSYEQYF.

The chain uses TRBV2 and TRBJ1-4; D is unresolved. Trimming stripped 5 bases from V and 2 bases from J, with 6 bases between. CDR1 is SNHLY, CDR2 FYNNEI, per germline. CDR3 length equals 13 residues. CDR3 DNA: TGTGCCAGCAGTCTCCGGACTAATGAAAAACTGTTTTTT. It yields the protein CASSLRTNEKLFF.

The chain uses TRBV11-3 and TRBJ1-5; no clear D. CDR1 is SGHNT, CDR2 YENEEA, per germline. Between the trimmed V and J ends, which lost 7 bases and 0 bases, there was a span of 10 bases. The CDR3 has 14 amino acids. CDR3 DNA: TGTGCCAGCAATGACAACTTTAGCAATCAGCCCCAGCATTTT. Translated, it gives CASNDNFSNQPQHF.

This clonotype was seen a single time. The chain couples TRBV7-8 to TRBJ1-4, with TRBD1 identical over 9 bases. This CDR3 has 13 amino acids. The ends lost 1 base at V and 15 bases at J; junction bases unmatched: 6. From germline, CDR1 is SGHVS and CDR2 FQNEAQ. The CDR3 nucleotides read TGTGCCAGCAGCTTAGAGGCCGACAGGGGGTTGTTTTTT. Translation gives CASSLEADRGLFF.

Judged by abundance, this clonotype is large. The V and J genes are TRBV4-2 and TRBJ2-7; D might be TRBD1 or TRBD2, each matching 5 bases. Trimming pared 0 bases from V and 3 bases from J, leaving 12 bases between. CDR3 size: 15 residues. Per the germline V gene, CDR1 is LGHNA and CDR2 is YNFKEQ. CDR3 sequence: CASSQDKGSGYEQYF. The DNA for the CDR3 is TGTGCCAGCAGCCAAGATAAGGGGAGCGGCTACGAGCAGTACTTC.

The table lists this clonotype with a count of one. The junction does not match germline at one end; this may be a read error. The chain couples TRBV5-5 to TRBJ2-7; TRBD2 might be the D (5 bases). Germline V gene data show CDR1 as SGHKS and CDR2 as YYEKEE (reference sequence). The CDR3 is made up of 16 amino acids. The CDR3 sequence: CASNLAIGAEVWEQYF. CDR3 coding DNA: TGTGCCAGCAACTTGGCTATAGGAGCGGAAGTATGGGAGCAGTACTTC.